This T cell receptor (beta chain) was recovered during a study of OX40 agonist ivuxolimab in advanced cancers. Study-level results: More expanded clones were found, on average, in CD8+ than in CD4+ T cells.

Autoimmune disease history or systemic immunosuppression disqualified patients. This CDR3 contains 13 residues. Germline V gene data show CDR1 as SGHTA and CDR2 as FQGNSA. V lost 4 bases, J lost 1 base, and 0 bases stayed unmatched. This table comes from immunoSEQ multiplex PCR, and its TCRdb copy is limited to in-frame clones, with some not included. The sample contains 80,000 or so clones, around 83% of which appear only once. Worth noting for this clone: Its antigen remains unidentified.

The rearrangement joins TRBV7-2 to TRBJ1-1, with 7 bases aligning to TRBD1. This sequence was found in an adult with an advanced solid tumor such as melanoma, head and neck, liver or kidney cancer. Sequences were derived from CD4+ or CD8+ T cells sorted from blood, sampled in a trial of the OX40 agonist ivuxolimab. For the CDR3, the DNA is TGTGCCAGCAGCTGGGACAGGAACACTGAAGCTTTCTTT. It codes for CASSWDRNTEAFF.